A single sample gave rise to the 6 T cell receptor beta chains below, sequenced in a study of graft-versus-host responses after intestinal transplantation. Their cognate antigens are unknown. Measured with immunoSEQ multiplex PCR; TCRdb has only the in-frame clones, and not every one. The table records under 150,000 clones, approximately 96% of them present only once. This material consisted of unstimulated CD8+ T cells sorted from spleen or lymph node cells, taken before intestinal transplant. The receptors were sampled from a human donor who received an intestinal transplant.

This clone was observed once. The chain has TRBV28 and TRBJ2-7, with unresolved D. The germline CDR1 and CDR2 sequences are MDHEN and SYDVKM. V was cut by 5 bases and J by 4 bases, with 9 bases left in between. CDR3 size: 12 residues. CDR3 sequence (DNA): TGTGCCAGCAGTCGGACGGATTACGAGCAGTACTTC. Protein sequence: CASSRTDYEQYF.

The chain employs TRBV6-5 and TRBJ2-3; 7 nucleotides match TRBD2. The J segment lost 2 bases and the V segment lost 3 bases, leaving 5 bases of the junction unmatched. Germline assignment: CDR1 MNHEY and CDR2 SVGAGI. This CDR3 has 15 residues. The CDR3 bases are TGTGCCAGCAGTTATGCAGCGGGAAACACAGATACGCAGTATTTT. It encodes CASSYAAGNTDTQYF.

V and J are TRBV28 and TRBJ1-2, with D possibly being TRBD1 (5 bases). The CDR3 runs to 14 residues. The V gene lost 6 bases and the J gene lost 4 bases, with 15 bases spanning the gap. CDR1 MDHEN and CDR2 SYDVKM come from the germline V gene. CDR3 bases: TGTGCCAGCAGCCCAGGGAGTCTAGTCTATGGCTACACCTTC. Protein: CASSPGSLVYGYTF.

CDR3 DNA sequence: TGTGCCAGCAGGGGAGGCGGTTCGGGGAACATTCAGTACTTC. It translates to CASRGGGSGNIQYF. The chain recombines TRBV2 with TRBJ2-4, with TRBD2 as a possible D gene (6 bases). The CDR3 totals 14 residues. Trimming took off 6 bases at V and 7 bases at J, with 16 bases between the two ends. Germline-derived CDR1 and CDR2 are SNHLY and FYNNEI.

The gene calls are TRBV27 and TRBJ2-5, with TRBD2 identical over 8 bases. The length of the CDR3 is 16 residues. Germline trimming cut 1 base from V and 4 bases from J; bases unmatched to any gene: 8. Germline CDR1 and CDR2: MNHEY and SMNVEV (reference sequence). The CDR3: CASSLWGGGLRETQYF. The CDR3 coding sequence is TGTGCCAGCAGTTTATGGGGCGGGGGGCTGAGAGAGACCCAGTACTTC.

This clone showed up just once. V usage is TRBV4-1 and J usage is TRBJ2-7; 10 nucleotides agree with TRBD2. CDR1 is MGHRA and CDR2 is YSYEKL in the germline V gene. This CDR3 has 15 residues. Unmatched junction bases numbered 3, after V lost 1 base and J lost 3 bases. The CDR3 nucleotides read TGCGCCAGCAGCCAAGTAGCTAGCGGGAGCTACGAGCAGTACTTC. Translating gives CASSQVASGSYEQYF.